This T cell receptor (beta chain) was identified in a study of cytomegalovirus exposure and HLA in healthy donors. Study-wide context: Most donors, approximately 82% of 398 genotyped, fell in the Caucasian-associated ancestry cluster.

Notes on the study in general: For most TCR sequences rarity was the rule, although some public TCRs occurred in many donors. A link between a missense DCLRE1C variant and TCR beta V- and J-gene trimming emerged from a later analysis. Previously analyzed data showed that most TCR beta V segments were productive at a frequency of about 87% or about 30%.

About this clone itself: The antigen is undetermined.

Amplification used 60 Vbeta primers and 13 Jbeta primers. Generated by immunoSEQ multiplex PCR, the TCRdb table keeps only in-frame clones and is missing some. Of around 110,000 clones listed, 70% to 75% are singletons. This CDR3 contains 15 residues. Trimming cost V 1 base and J 4 bases; bases outside gene matches: 4. The germline V gene encodes CDR1 SEHNR and CDR2 FQNEAQ (reference sequence). The source of this sequence is a woman under 30 in good health and CMV-seronegative. The sequenced material came from PBMCs. The rearrangement joins TRBV7-9 to TRBJ2-5, with TRBD1 identical over 9 bases. The CDR3 region has the DNA TGTGCCAGCAGCTTAGGAGGGACAGGGCCAGAGACCCAGTACTTC. It is translated as CASSLGGTGPETQYF.